This entry concerns a single T cell receptor beta chain. In the authors' methods: Reference gene primer amplification gave nucleated cell count estimates. Repertoires were generated with immunoSEQ multiplex PCR, while TCRdb's copy carries only in-frame clones and drops some. The V and J calls and the clone size are those of that table, but D and trimming were determined from the DNA. Found here are approximately 500,000 clones, approximately 83% of them singletons; the top ten hold under 4%. This CDR3 is built from 13 residues. V was trimmed by 4 bases and J by 7 bases, leaving 10 bases between them. Germline values: CDR1 SNHLY, CDR2 FYNNEI. This sample stems from a study of blood T cell repertoires in COVID-19. About the research overall: In each case, the material was cDNA or gDNA derived from T cells, B-cell-depleted T cells, or PBMCs.

Sequences were obtained from peripheral blood. V usage is TRBV2 and J usage is TRBJ1-4; D is uncertain. The clonotype was recovered from a human donor in a cohort sampled during active COVID-19. This CDR3 reads CASSVKRVEKLFF. The CDR3 nucleotides read TGTGCCAGCAGTGTGAAGAGGGTTGAAAAACTGTTTTTT.